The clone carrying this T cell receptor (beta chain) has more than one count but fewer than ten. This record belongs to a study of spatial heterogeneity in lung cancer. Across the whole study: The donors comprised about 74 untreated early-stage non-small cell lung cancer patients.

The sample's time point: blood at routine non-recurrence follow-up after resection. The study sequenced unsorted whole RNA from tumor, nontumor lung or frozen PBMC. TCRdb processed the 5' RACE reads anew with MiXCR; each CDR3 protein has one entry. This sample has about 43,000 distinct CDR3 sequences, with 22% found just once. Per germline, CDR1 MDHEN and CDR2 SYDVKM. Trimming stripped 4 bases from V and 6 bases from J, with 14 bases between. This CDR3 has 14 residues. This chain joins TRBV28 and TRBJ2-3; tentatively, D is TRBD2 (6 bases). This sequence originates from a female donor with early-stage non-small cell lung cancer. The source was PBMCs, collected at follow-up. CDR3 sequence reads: CASSYANGGDTQYF. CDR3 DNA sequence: TGTGCCAGCAGTTATGCCAATGGGGGGGATACGCAGTATTTT.